This is a list of T cell receptor beta chains from one sample in a study of beta chain features in type 1 diabetes. This table comes from immunoSEQ multiplex PCR, and its TCRdb copy is limited to in-frame clones, with some not included. The sample has around 130,000 clones, roughly 10% seen once. Source material: central memory CD4+ T cells from blood. Source of these receptors: a man younger than 40 with type 1 diabetes. Each CDR3 is given with its conserved first and last residue. A D gene is named only where the DNA matches it firmly. Clone size is not always given. Where it is, it says once, few, many or a class for expanded clones.

>few|TRBV7-2|TRBJ2-1|TRBD2
TGTGCCAGCAGCTCACAGCGGGGGGGGTCCCATGAGCAGTTCTTC
CASSSQRGGSHEQFF
>.|TRBV6-1|TRBJ2-1|.
TGTGCCAGCAGGCCGGGTCCCTCCTACAATGAGCAGTTCTTC
CASRPGPSYNEQFF
>few|TRBV4-2|TRBJ2-3|.
TGTGCCAGCAGCCAACGAGACACAGATACGCAGTATTTT
CASSQRDTDTQYF
>.|TRBV5-6|TRBJ1-1|.
TGTGCCAGCAGCACTCCCTCGACAGGAAACACTGAAGCTTTCTTT
CASSTPSTGNTEAFF
>few|TRBV10-3|TRBJ2-1|.
TGTGCCATCAGCGCTCAGGGGCCGGATGAGCAGTTCTTC
CAISAQGPDEQFF
>many|TRBV11-2|TRBJ1-2|.
TGTGCCAGCAGCTCTGCCTTTAGGGGGGGCTACACCTTC
CASSSAFRGGYTF
>few|TRBV18|TRBJ2-5|.
TGTGCCAGCTCCCCGCGGAACGGGCAAGAGACCCAGTACTTC
CASSPRNGQETQYF
>few|TRBV7-8|TRBJ2-7|TRBD1
TGTGCCAGCAGCCCCCTGCTGGGCGGACAGGGACGACCCTACGAGCAGTACTTC
CASSPLLGGQGRPYEQYF
>few|TRBV30|TRBJ1-1|TRBD1
TGTGCCTGGAGTGTCCAGGGGGACACTGAAGCTTTCTTT
CAWSVQGDTEAFF
>.|TRBV2|TRBJ2-4|TRBD2
TGTGCCAGCAGCCCCGGGCTAGCGGAGAACATTCAGTACTTC
CASSPGLAENIQYF
>few|TRBV28|TRBJ1-2|.
TGTGCCAGCAGGCAGGGTAGTTATGGCTACACCTTC
CASRQGSYGYTF
>few|TRBV7-9|TRBJ1-2|.
TGTGCCAGCAGCTCACAGACAGACTATGGCTACACCTTC
CASSSQTDYGYTF
>few|TRBV29-1|TRBJ2-7|.
TGCAGCGTTGAAGATGATGCCAGGGGCTTTCAGCAGTACTTC
CSVEDDARGFQQYF
>few|TRBV18|TRBJ1-5|TRBD1
TGTGCCAGCTCCCCGAACAGGGGAGCGTACCAGCCCCAGCATTTT
CASSPNRGAYQPQHF
>few|TRBV7-2|TRBJ2-7|.
TGTGCCAGCAGCTCGGACAGCTTCTACGAGCAGTACTTC
CASSSDSFYEQYF
>few|TRBV10-3|TRBJ2-7|TRBD1
TGTGCCATCAGTGAGTCCGGTGGGGGAACAGGGGGGTTCGAGCAGTACTTC
CAISESGGGTGGFEQYF
>few|TRBV29-1|TRBJ1-5|.
TGCAGCGCCAGGGATACAGAAAATCAGCCCCAGCATTTT
CSARDTENQPQHF
>few|TRBV27|TRBJ1-5|.
TGTGCCAGCAGTTCAGGGTATCTAAGCAATCAGCCCCAGCATTTT
CASSSGYLSNQPQHF
>few|TRBV2|TRBJ1-6|.
TGTGCCAGCAGTGCGACAATCCATAATTCACCCCTCCACTTT
CASSATIHNSPLHF
>.|TRBV6-5|TRBJ1-6|.
TGTGCCAGCAGTTACGGATCGCAGGTGGAATCACCCCTCCACTTT
CASSYGSQVESPLHF
>few|TRBV5-6|TRBJ2-1|.
TGTGCCAGCAGCCCCGAAAAGACTAGGCCCAACAATGAGCAGTTCTTC
CASSPEKTRPNNEQFF
>few|TRBV20-1|TRBJ2-3|.
TGCAGTGGTCTTTACGGGGATACGCAGTATTTT
CSGLYGDTQYF
>.|TRBV5-1|TRBJ1-6|.
TGCGCCAGCAGCTTGGGGTCCCTGGGGAGTAATTCACCCCTCCACTTT
CASSLGSLGSNSPLHF
>.|TRBV5-4|TRBJ1-2|TRBD1
TGTGCCAGCAGCTTGGCTGACAGGGTTTACACCTTC
CASSLADRVYTF
>.|TRBV7-7|TRBJ2-5|.
TGTGCTAGCTCACTGGGAGTACAAGAGACCCAGTACTTC
CASSLGVQETQYF
>few|TRBV11-2|TRBJ2-2|.
TGTGCCAGCAGCTTAGATGGACTATCCGGGGAGCTGTTTTTT
CASSLDGLSGELFF
>few|TRBV9|TRBJ2-3|.
TGTGCCAGCAGCGTAGATGCAGTGCGCACAGATACGCAGTATTTT
CASSVDAVRTDTQYF
>.|TRBV7-6|TRBJ2-1|.
TGTGCTAGCAGCTTTTCGGTAGACAATGAGCAGTTCTTC
CASSFSVDNEQFF
>.|TRBV4-3|TRBJ1-6|TRBD1
TGCGCCAGCAGCCAAGGGGACAGTTATAATTCACCCCTCCACTTT
CASSQGDSYNSPLHF
>few|TRBV29-1|TRBJ1-1|TRBD1
TGCAGCGTTGAAGGGCCCTTACAGGGGGCGGACACTGAAGCTTTCTTT
CSVEGPLQGADTEAFF
>few|TRBV11-2|TRBJ1-1|.
TGTGCCAGCAGCTTAGACAGGGGCGGAACTGAAGCTTTCTTT
CASSLDRGGTEAFF
>few|TRBV19|TRBJ2-6|TRBD1
TGTGCCAGTAGTGGCTTAACAGGGGCTGGGGCCAACGTCCTGACTTTC
CASSGLTGAGANVLTF
>.|TRBV9|TRBJ1-4|TRBD1
TGTGCCAGCAGCGTGGGACAGGGTAATGAAAAACTGTTTTTT
CASSVGQGNEKLFF
>few|TRBV7-9|TRBJ2-1|.
TGTGCCAGCAGCCCGTCCTACAATGAGCAGTTCTTC
CASSPSYNEQFF
>.|TRBV27|TRBJ2-2|.
TGTGCCAGCAGTTTACACGGGGAGCTGTTTTTT
CASSLHGELFF
>.|TRBV19|TRBJ1-1|TRBD1
TGTGCCAGTAGACGGGACAGACACACTGAAGCTTTCTTT
CASRRDRHTEAFF
>.|TRBV7-8|TRBJ1-4|.
TGTGCCAGCAGCCAGACAGGCTATGAAAAACTGTTTTTT
CASSQTGYEKLFF
>once|TRBV9|TRBJ2-7|.
TGTGCCAGCAGCGTAGACCACGGTACCTACGAGCAGTACTTC
CASSVDHGTYEQYF
>few|TRBV6-5|TRBJ2-1|.
TGTGCCAGCAGTGCAGGGGCGAATGAGCAGTTCTTC
CASSAGANEQFF
>few|TRBV18|TRBJ2-1|TRBD2
TGTGCCAGCTCGACCACTAGCGGGGGATACAATGAGCAGTTCTTC
CASSTTSGGYNEQFF
>.|TRBV7-7|TRBJ2-5|TRBD2
TGTGCTAGCAGCCTCCTAGCGGGGCCGCAGGAGACCCAGTACTTC
CASSLLAGPQETQYF
>.|TRBV7-8|TRBJ1-1|.
TGTGCCAGCAGCTTGCAGGTACTCGACACCTTAATGAACACTGAAGCTTTCTTT
CASSLQVLDTLMNTEAFF
>.|TRBV29-1|TRBJ2-7|.
TGCAGCGTTGCTCGGTCAGGGGACTCCTACGAGCAGTACTTC
CSVARSGDSYEQYF
>.|TRBV7-8|TRBJ2-7|.
TGTGCCAGCAGCTTACAGGGGCAGACCGAGCAGTACTTC
CASSLQGQTEQYF
>few|TRBV6-5|TRBJ1-6|.
TGTGCCAGCAGTTACTCGAGATCGGGAGACTCACCCCTCCACTTT
CASSYSRSGDSPLHF